Listed here are 9 T cell receptor beta chains from one sample, sequenced in a study of HIV-infected patients and healthy controls. TCRdb reprocessed the 5' RACE reads via MiXCR and lists one record per CDR3 protein. The data contain 65,000 to 70,000 distinct CDR3 sequences, approximately 15% of them singletons. Material: CD4+ T cells from blood. The receptor source for this set is a human donor in good health.

The sample holds a few counts of this clonotype. This sequence joins TRBV12-5 and TRBJ1-2; tentatively, D is TRBD1 (5 bases). The CDR3 contains 15 residues. The germline gives CDR1 LGHNT, CDR2 FRNRAP. V was trimmed by 1 base and J by 2 bases, leaving 11 bases between them. This CDR3 reads CASGLAGTRNYGYTF. In nucleotides, the CDR3 is TGTGCTAGTGGTTTGGCAGGGACCCGAAACTATGGCTACACCTTC.

This clonotype was counted a few times. The chain recombines TRBV1 with TRBJ1-1. TRBV1 constitutes a pseudogene. This CDR3 has 9 residues. The chain's CDR3 is CTSSQDFFF. In DNA, the CDR3 is TGCACCAGCAGCCAAGATTTTTTCTTT.

The sample holds many counts of this clonotype. The chain joins TRBV20-1 to TRBJ2-1; 8 nucleotides align to TRBD1. After removal of 0 bases from V and 1 base from J, the junction contained 5 bases not matched to a gene. CDR1 and CDR2 from the germline V gene are DFQATT and SNEGSKA (reference sequence). The CDR3 runs to 16 residues. The CDR3 spells CSARDPDRGSYNEQFF. CDR3 coding DNA: TGCAGTGCTAGAGACCCTGACAGGGGATCCTACAATGAGCAGTTCTTC.

Many counts were recorded for this clonotype. The genes are TRBV12-3 or TRBV12-4 and TRBJ2-2; 11 bases are shared with TRBD1. The ends lost 5 bases at V and 6 bases at J; junction bases unmatched: 8. There are 16 residues in the CDR3. CDR3 nucleotide sequence: TGTGCCAGCAGTCGGGACAGGGGGATGGTAGCCGGGGAGCTGTTTTTT. Its protein is CASSRDRGMVAGELFF.

A few counts support this clonotype. The rearrangement joins TRBV6-2 or TRBV6-3 to TRBJ2-1; D is undetermined. CDR1 is MNHEY and CDR2 is SVGEGT in the germline V gene. This CDR3 spans 15 amino acids. Between the trimmed V and J ends, which lost 6 bases and 0 bases, there was a span of 12 bases. The CDR3 DNA is TGTGCCAGCAGAGCCCTTCGGAGCTCCTACAATGAGCAGTTCTTC. Its translation: CASRALRSSYNEQFF.

This clonotype was picked up many times. The chain is built from TRBV12-3 or TRBV12-4 and TRBJ2-1; either TRBD1 or TRBD2 may supply D (5 bases each). Trimming removed 8 bases at V and 4 bases at J, with 12 bases between. CDR3 length equals 13 residues. CDR3 nucleotide sequence: TGTGCCAGCGGCCAGCGGACATACAATGAGCAGTTCTTC. Translation gives CASGQRTYNEQFF.

This clonotype was observed a few times. V is TRBV19 and J is TRBJ2-2; no reliable D call. Germline CDR1 LNHDA, CDR2 SQIVND (reference sequence). Trimming pared 5 bases from V and 0 bases from J, leaving 4 bases between. CDR3 length: 13 amino acids. The CDR3 reads CASSFTNTGELFF. The DNA for the CDR3 is TGTGCCAGTAGTTTCACGAACACCGGGGAGCTGTTTTTT.

This clonotype was counted at least ten times. The chain joins TRBV18 to TRBJ2-7; no definite D call. Trimming took off 3 bases at V and 4 bases at J, with 10 bases between the two ends. CDR3 length: 13 residues. CDR1 is KGHSH and CDR2 is LQKENI in the germline V gene. The CDR3 nucleotides are TGTGCCAGCTCACCCTCGACCGCATACGAGCAGTACTTC. As protein: CASSPSTAYEQYF.

Only a few counts were recorded for this clonotype. The gene calls are TRBV7-3 and TRBJ2-5; 12 bases fit TRBD2. There are 18 residues in the CDR3. The V gene end was trimmed by 0 bases and the J gene end by 1 base; junction bases not matched to a gene: 6. Looked up from germline, CDR1 is SGHTA and CDR2 is FQGTGA. CDR3 in amino acids: CASSLTPTSGGLQETQYF. CDR3 in DNA: TGTGCCAGCAGCTTAACCCCGACTAGCGGGGGCCTCCAAGAGACCCAGTACTTC.